The clone carrying this T cell receptor beta chain came up a few times. Its cognate antigen is unknown. The CDR3 consists of 15 residues. The germline CDR1 and CDR2 sequences are SGDLS and YYNGEE. V lost 3 bases, J lost 6 bases, and 19 bases lay in between. The record originates from a study of response to subunit inactivated influenza vaccine. Whole-study results and caveats: Each seasonal influenza vaccination, the authors suggested, recruits few new T cells.

One entry per CDR3 protein, called by TCRdb with MiXCR from the RT-PCR reads. The sample records 530,000 or so distinct CDR3 sequences, around 13% being singletons. The chain employs TRBV9 and TRBJ2-7, with D uncertain. This material consisted of PBMCs from blood, taken 12 days after vaccination. The receptor was derived from a man between 50 and 59 years old who received an inactivated influenza vaccine. The CDR3 nucleotides read TGTGCCAGCAGCGGGAGAGAAGGTGGGCTTTCCGAGCAGTACTTC. Translated, it gives CASSGREGGLSEQYF. The variable domain in full, with the rest retrieved from reference TRBV9 and TRBJ2-7, is DSGVTQTPKHLITATGQRVTLRCSPRSGDLSVYWYQQSLDQGLQFLIQYYNGEERAKGNILERFSAQQFPDLHSELNLSSLELGDSALYFCASSGREGGLSEQYFGPGTRLTVT.